The 8 T cell receptor beta chains below were found in one sample sequenced in a study of T cell responses to AZD1222 COVID-19 vaccine. Repertoires were generated with immunoSEQ multiplex PCR, while TCRdb's copy carries only in-frame clones and drops some. This repertoire shows about 66,000 clones, around 79% found once; its top ten account for 20% to 30%. The material sequenced was peripheral blood, taken on day 0 of MenACWY control vaccination. These receptors were taken from an adult in good health.

A few counts support this clone. The rearrangement links TRBV2 to TRBJ2-5; 10 bases are shared with TRBD2. CDR1 is SNHLY, CDR2 FYNNEI, per germline. This CDR3 spans 15 amino acids. J was trimmed by 2 bases and V by 4 bases; bases with no gene match: 4. The CDR3 nucleotides read TGTGCCAGCAGTGTGAGCGGGGGGGCACAAGAGACCCAGTACTTC. Its protein product is CASSVSGGAQETQYF.

This chain links TRBV6-6 with TRBJ2-1, with no clear D. Germline V lookup: CDR1 MNHNY, CDR2 SVGAGI (reference sequence). The CDR3 extends over 14 amino acids. V lost 6 bases and J lost 2, with 11 bases in between. CDR3 in DNA: TGTGCCAGCAGATTAACCAGCCCCTACAATGAGCAGTTCTTC. This sequence encodes CASRLTSPYNEQFF.

This clone turned up a few times. The V gene is TRBV12-3 or TRBV12-4, the J gene TRBJ1-2, with unresolved D. The CDR3 consists of 12 residues. V lost 3 bases and J 7 bases, leaving 9 bases between the germline ends. The DNA of the CDR3 is TGTGCCAGCAGTTTTCGGAGGGCTGGCTACACCTTC. It translates to CASSFRRAGYTF.

The chain employs TRBV7-2 and TRBJ1-5; D not certain. Germline V lookup: CDR1 SGHTA, CDR2 FQGNSA. With 5 bases removed from V and 7 bases from J, the gap between germline ends came to 12 bases. This CDR3 spans 13 amino acids. DNA for the CDR3: TGTGCCAGCAGCCTCCACCGTGGGCAGCCCCAGCATTTT. Encoded protein: CASSLHRGQPQHF.

This chain uses TRBV5-1 with TRBJ2-2; TRBD2 agrees at 8 bases. V trimming: 3 bases; J trimming: 1 base; junction bases outside the gene matches: 2. The CDR3 is 15 residues long. From germline, CDR1 is SGHRS and CDR2 YFSETQ. DNA for the CDR3: TGCGCCAGCAGCTGGAGCGGGAGGAACACCGGGGAGCTGTTTTTT. This sequence encodes CASSWSGRNTGELFF.

This chain connects TRBV28 to TRBJ1-4; a possible D gene is TRBD1 (5 bases). The V end was cut by 10 bases, the J end by 1 base, with 10 bases between. Germline-derived CDR1 and CDR2 are MDHEN and SYDVKM. The CDR3 runs to 13 residues. CDR3 in DNA: TGTGCCACTACGGGGGAAACTAATGAAAAACTGTTTTTT. The encoded protein is CATTGETNEKLFF.

The rearrangement links TRBV18 to TRBJ2-3; D is uncertain. The CDR3 extends over 13 amino acids. Germline V CDR1 and CDR2: KGHSH, LQKENI. Trimming stripped 3 bases from V and 11 bases from J, with 15 bases between. CDR3 loop: CASSPDGPRLQYF. For the CDR3, the DNA is TGTGCCAGCTCACCCGACGGGCCCCGTCTGCAGTATTTT.

This clone was recorded a few times. V is TRBV5-6 and J is TRBJ1-1; the D gene is possibly TRBD1 (6 bases). Trimming shortened V by 5 bases and J by 0 bases, and 20 bases separated the two germline ends. Germline values: CDR1 SGHDT, CDR2 YYEEEE. The CDR3 runs 17 residues. CDR3 in amino acids: CASRAQGLRGLNTEAFF. The CDR3 nucleotides are TGTGCCAGCAGAGCGCAGGGGCTCCGCGGCCTGAACACTGAAGCTTTCTTT.